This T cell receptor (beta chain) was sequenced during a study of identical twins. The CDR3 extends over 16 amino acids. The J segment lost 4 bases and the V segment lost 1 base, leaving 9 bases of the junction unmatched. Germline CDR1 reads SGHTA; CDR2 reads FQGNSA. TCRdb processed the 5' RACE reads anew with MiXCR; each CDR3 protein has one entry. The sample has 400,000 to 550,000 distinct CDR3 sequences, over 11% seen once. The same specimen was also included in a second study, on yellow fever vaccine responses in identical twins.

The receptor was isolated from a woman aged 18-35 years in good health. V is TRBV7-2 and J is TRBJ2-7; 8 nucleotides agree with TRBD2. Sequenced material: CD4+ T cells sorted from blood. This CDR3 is CASSLVAREGPYEQYF. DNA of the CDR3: TGTGCCAGCAGCTTAGTGGCCCGGGAGGGCCCTTACGAGCAGTACTTC.